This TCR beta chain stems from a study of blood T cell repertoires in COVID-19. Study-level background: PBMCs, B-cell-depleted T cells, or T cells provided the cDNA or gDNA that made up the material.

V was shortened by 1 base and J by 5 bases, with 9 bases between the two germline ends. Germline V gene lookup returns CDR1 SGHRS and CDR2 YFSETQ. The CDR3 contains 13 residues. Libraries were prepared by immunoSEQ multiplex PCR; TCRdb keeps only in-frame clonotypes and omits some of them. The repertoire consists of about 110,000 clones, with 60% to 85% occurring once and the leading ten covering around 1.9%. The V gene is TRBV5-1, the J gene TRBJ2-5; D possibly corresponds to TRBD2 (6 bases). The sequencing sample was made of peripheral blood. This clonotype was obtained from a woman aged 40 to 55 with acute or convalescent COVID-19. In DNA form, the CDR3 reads TGCGCCAGCAGCTTGTTTGGGGGGGAGACCCAGTACTTC. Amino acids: CASSLFGGETQYF.